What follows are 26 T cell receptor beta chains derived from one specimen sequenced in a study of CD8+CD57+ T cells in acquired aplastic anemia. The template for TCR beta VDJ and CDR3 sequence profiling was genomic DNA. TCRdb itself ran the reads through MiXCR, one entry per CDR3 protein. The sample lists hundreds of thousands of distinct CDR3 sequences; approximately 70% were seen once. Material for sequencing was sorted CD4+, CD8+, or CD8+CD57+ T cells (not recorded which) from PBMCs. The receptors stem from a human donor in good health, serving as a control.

CDR3 in DNA: TGTGCCAGCTCACCACGTCAGGGGGCCACTAATGAAAAACTGTTTTTT. It yields the protein CASSPRQGATNEKLFF. The chain has TRBV2 and TRBJ1-4; 8 bases agree with TRBD1. V was pared by 8 bases and J by 2 bases, with 10 bases of the junction left unmatched. The CDR3 sequence is 16 residues long. Per the germline V gene, CDR1 is SNHLY and CDR2 is FYNNEI.

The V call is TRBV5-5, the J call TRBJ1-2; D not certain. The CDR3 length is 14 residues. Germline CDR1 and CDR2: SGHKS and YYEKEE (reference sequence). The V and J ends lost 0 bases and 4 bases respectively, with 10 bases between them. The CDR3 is CASSLADGSYGYTF. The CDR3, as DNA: TGTGCCAGCAGCTTGGCCGATGGATCCTATGGCTACACCTTC.

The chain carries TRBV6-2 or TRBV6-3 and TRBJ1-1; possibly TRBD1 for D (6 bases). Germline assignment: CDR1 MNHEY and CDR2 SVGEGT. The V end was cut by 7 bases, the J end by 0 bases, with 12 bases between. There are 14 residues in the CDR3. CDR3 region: CASKPGHLNTEAFF. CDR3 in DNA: TGTGCCAGCAAACCGGGACATCTGAACACTGAAGCTTTCTTT.

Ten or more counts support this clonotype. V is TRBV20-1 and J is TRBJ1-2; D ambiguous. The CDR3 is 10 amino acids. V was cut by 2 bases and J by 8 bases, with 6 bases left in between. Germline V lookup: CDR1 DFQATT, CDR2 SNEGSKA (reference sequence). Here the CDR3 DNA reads TGCAGTGCTAGACATACCGGCTACACCTTC. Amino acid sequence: CSARHTGYTF.

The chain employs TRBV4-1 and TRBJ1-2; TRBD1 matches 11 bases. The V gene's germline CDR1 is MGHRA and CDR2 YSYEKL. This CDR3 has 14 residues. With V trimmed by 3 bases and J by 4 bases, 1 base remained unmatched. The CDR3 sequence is CASSHGTGGYGYTF. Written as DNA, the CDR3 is TGCGCCAGCAGCCATGGGACAGGGGGCTATGGCTACACCTTC.

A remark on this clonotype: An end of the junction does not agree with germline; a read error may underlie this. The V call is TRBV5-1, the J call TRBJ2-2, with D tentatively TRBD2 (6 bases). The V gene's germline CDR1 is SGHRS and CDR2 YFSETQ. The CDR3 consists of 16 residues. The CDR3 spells CASSLAGGANTGELFF. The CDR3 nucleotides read TGTGCCAGCAGCTTGGCCGGCGGGGCGAACACCGGGGAGCTGTTTTTT.

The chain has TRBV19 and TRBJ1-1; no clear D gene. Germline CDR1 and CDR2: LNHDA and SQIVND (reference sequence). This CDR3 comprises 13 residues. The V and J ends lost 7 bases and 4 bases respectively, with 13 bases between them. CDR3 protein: CASIARAGTEAFF. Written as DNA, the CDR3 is TGTGCCAGTATTGCCCGGGCGGGCACTGAAGCTTTCTTT.

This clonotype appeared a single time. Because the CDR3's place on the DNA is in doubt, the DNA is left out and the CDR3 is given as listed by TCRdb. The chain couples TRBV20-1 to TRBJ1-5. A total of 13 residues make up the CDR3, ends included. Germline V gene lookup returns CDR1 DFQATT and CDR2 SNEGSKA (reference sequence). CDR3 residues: CSARVELSLDQHF.

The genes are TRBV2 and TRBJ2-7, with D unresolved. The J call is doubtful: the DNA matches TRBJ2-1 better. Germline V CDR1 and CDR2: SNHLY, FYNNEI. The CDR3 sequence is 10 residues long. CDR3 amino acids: CASTENEQFF. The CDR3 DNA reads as TGTGCCAGCACCGAGAATGAGCAGTTCTTC.

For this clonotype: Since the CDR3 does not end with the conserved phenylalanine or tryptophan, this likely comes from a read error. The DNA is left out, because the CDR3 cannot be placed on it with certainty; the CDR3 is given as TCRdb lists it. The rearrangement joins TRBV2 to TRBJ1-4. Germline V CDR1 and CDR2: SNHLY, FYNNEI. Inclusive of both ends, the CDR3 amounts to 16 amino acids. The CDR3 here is CASSRQGGITGLQLFG.

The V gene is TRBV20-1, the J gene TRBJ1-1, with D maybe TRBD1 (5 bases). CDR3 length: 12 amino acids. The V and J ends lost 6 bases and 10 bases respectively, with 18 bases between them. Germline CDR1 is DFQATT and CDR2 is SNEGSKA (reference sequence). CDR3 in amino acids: CSAPAVGVRAFF. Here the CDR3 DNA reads TGCAGTGCCCCGGCGGTGGGGGTCCGAGCTTTCTTT.

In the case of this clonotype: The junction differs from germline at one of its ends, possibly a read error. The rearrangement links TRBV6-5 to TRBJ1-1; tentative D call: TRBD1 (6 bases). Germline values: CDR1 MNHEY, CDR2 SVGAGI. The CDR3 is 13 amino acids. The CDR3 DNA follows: TGTGCCGGCAGTAGGGGGACGAACACTGAAGCTTTCTTT. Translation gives CAGSRGTNTEAFF.

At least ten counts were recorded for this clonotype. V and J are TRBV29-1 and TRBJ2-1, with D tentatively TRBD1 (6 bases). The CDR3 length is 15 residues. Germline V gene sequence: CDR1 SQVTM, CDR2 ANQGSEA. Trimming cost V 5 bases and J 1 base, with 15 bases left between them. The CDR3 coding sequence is TGCAGCGTTAAAACTCCAGGGGTTTCCTACAATGAGCAGTTCTTC. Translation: CSVKTPGVSYNEQFF.

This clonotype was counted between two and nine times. The CDR3 reads CASGRGADQETQYF. DNA of the CDR3: TGTGCCTCGGGGCGGGGGGCCGACCAAGAGACCCAGTACTTC. V and J are TRBV30 and TRBJ2-5; 8 bases agree with TRBD2. The CDR3 totals 14 residues. V lost 7 bases to trimming and J lost 0 bases; unmatched junction nucleotides: 7. Per germline, CDR1 GTSNPN and CDR2 SVGIG (reference sequence).

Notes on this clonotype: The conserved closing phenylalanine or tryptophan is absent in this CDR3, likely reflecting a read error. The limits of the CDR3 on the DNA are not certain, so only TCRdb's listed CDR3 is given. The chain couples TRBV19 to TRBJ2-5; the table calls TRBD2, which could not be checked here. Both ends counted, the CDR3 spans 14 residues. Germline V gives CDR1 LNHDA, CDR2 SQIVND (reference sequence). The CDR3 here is CASTTSGDQETQEV.

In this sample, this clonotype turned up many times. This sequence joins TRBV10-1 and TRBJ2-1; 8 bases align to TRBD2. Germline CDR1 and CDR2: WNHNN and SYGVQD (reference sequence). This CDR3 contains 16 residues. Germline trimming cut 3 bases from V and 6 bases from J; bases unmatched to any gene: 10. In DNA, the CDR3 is TGCGCCAGCAGTGATTTCTCCAAGCGGGGGACCAATGAGCAGTTCTTC. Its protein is CASSDFSKRGTNEQFF.

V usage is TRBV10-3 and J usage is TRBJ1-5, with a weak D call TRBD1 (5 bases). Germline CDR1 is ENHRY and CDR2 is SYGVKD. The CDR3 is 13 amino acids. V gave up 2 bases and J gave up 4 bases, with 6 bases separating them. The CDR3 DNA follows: TGTGCCATCAGTGAGGGGGCAAATCAGCCCCAGCATTTT. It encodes CAISEGANQPQHF.

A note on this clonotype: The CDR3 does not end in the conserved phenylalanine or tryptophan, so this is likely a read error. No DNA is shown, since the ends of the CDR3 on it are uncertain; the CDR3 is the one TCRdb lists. Here the CDR3 reads CASIPGQGNSPPHC. The V call is TRBV7-2, the J call TRBJ1-6; TRBD1 is the table's D call, not checked against the DNA. Per germline, CDR1 SGHTA and CDR2 FQGNSA. Including both end residues, the CDR3 is 14 amino acids long.

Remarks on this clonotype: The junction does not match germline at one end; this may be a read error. In DNA, the CDR3 is TGTGCCTGTCACCTCGGACCGAGGAAAAACACTCAGTACTTC. It specifies CACHLGPRKNTQYF. This sequence joins TRBV30 and TRBJ2-4; no clear D gene. The CDR3 sequence is 14 residues long. Looked up from germline, CDR1 is GTSNPN and CDR2 is SVGIG (reference sequence).

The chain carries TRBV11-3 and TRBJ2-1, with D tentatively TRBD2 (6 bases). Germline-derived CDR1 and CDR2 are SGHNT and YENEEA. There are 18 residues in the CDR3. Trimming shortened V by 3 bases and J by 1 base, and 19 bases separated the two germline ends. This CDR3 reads CASSFHGGNENSYNEQFF. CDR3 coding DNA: TGTGCCAGCAGCTTTCACGGCGGGAATGAGAATTCCTACAATGAGCAGTTCTTC.

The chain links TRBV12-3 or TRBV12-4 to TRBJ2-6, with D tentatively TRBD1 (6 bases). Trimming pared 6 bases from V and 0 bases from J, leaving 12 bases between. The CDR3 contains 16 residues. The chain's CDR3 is CASSPRDTSGANVLTF. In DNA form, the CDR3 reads TGTGCCAGCAGCCCCCGGGACACCTCTGGGGCCAACGTCCTGACTTTC.

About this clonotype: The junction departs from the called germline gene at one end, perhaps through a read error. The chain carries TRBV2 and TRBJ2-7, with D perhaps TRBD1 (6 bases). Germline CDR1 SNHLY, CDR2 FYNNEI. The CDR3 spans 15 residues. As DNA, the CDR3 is TGTGCCAGCAGCAGGGGCAGGGGTATTAGCTACCAGCAGTACTTC. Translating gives CASSRGRGISYQQYF.

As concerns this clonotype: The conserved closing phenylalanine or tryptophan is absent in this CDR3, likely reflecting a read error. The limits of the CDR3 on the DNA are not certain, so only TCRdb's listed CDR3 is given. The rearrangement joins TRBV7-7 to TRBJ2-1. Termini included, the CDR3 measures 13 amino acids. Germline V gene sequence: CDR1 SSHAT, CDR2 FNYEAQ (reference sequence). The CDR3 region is CASSIAGAHESST.

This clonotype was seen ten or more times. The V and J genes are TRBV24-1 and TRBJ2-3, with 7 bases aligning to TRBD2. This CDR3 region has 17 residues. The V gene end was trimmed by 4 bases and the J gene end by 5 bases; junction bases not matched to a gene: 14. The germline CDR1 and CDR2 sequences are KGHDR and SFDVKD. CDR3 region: CATSEGGGGPSEDTQYF. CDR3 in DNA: TGTGCCACCAGTGAGGGGGGGGGGGGACCTTCGGAAGATACGCAGTATTTT.

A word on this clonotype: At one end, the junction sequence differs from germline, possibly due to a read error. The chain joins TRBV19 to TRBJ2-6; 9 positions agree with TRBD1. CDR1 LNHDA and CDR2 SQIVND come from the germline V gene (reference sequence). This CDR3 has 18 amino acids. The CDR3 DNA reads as TGTGCCAGTACCCCGACAGGGGGATACACCTCTGGGACCAACGCCCTGACTTTC. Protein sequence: CASTPTGGYTSGTNALTF.

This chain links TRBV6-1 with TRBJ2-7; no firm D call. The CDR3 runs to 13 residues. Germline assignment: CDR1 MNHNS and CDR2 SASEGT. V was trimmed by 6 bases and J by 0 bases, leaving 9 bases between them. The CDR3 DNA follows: TGTGCCAGCAGGGACGGGCACTCCTACGAGCAGTACTTC. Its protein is CASRDGHSYEQYF.